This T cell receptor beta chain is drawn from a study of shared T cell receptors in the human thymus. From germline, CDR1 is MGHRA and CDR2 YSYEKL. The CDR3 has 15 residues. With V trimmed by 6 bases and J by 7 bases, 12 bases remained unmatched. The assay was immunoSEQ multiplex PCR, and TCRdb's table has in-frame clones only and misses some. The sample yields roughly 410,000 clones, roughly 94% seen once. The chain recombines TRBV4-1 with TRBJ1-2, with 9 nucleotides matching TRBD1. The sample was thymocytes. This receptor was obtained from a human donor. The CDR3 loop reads CASRRGTGTFGGYTF. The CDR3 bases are TGCGCCAGCAGGAGGGGGACAGGGACGTTCGGTGGCTACACCTTC.